Below, one T cell receptor beta chain is given with its context. Its antigen specificity is not known. Base quality data are lacking; no much larger clone is found one base away. The CDR3 spans 14 residues, from the cysteine through the phenylalanine. Left in the record is the CDR3 DNA by itself, 42 bases read in frame from the first base. Trimming at the junction amounts to 0 bases on V and 8 bases on J, and the germline ends lie 12 bases apart. The germline V gene yields SGHRS for CDR1 and YFSETQ for CDR2. This sample is part of a study of control samples from healthy donors and cancer patients (dated by TCRdb to about 2020). The receptor library was made with the immunoSEQ multiplex PCR assay. In its TCRdb copy, this immuneACCESS table keeps in-frame sequences only and misses some clones. Where compared with another copy, unresolved V genes explain less than half of these, and the others have no known cause. The sample contains more than 140,000 clones, 94% of them found a single time. 13% of the sample belongs to the ten largest clones.

The sequenced sample was blood. Recombination joined TRBV5-1 with TRBJ2-1; a confident D gene designation cannot be given. The sequence was collected from a man in his forties in good health. The CDR3 here reads CASSLDGQKYEQFF. The sequenced DNA: TGCGCCAGCAGCTTGGACGGGCAGAAATATGAGCAGTTCTTC.